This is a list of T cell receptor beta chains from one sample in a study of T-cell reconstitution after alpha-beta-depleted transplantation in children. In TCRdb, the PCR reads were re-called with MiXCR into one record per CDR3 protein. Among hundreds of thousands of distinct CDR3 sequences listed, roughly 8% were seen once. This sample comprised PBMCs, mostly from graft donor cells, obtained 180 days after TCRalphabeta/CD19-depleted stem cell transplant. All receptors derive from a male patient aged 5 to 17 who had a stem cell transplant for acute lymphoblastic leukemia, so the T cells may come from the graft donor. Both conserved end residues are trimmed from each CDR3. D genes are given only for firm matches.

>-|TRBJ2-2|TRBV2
ASSEALDSDNTGELF
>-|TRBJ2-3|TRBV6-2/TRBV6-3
ASRLNTDTQY
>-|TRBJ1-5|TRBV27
TSSPGQREFNQPQH
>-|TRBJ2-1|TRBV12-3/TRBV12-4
ASSVGTSYNEQF
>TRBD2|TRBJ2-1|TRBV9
ASSSSGGYEQF
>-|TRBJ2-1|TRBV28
ASSLTVDNEQF
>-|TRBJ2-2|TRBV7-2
ASSPALGNTGELF
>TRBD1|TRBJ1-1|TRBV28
ATRDRGVMNTEAF
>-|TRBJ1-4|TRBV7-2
ASSLRQQLSNEKLF
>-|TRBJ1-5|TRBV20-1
SAGGDQPQH
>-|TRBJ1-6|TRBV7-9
ASSLTGVESPLH
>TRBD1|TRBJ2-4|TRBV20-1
SAPTGVLNIQY
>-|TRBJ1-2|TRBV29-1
SVDGTGSGYT
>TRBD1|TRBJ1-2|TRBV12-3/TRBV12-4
ASSWTGTYGYT
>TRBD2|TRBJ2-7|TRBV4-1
ASSQELAGDPYEQY
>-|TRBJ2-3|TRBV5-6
ASSLYWGNTDTQY
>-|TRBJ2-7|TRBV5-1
ASRVGYGYEQY
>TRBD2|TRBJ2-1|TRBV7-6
ASSLLGLGNEQF
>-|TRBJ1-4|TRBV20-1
SARDAGQFNEKLF
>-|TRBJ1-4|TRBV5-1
ASSLEGLNEKLF
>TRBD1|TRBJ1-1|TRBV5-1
ASSLETGLNTEAF
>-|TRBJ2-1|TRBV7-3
ASSLKTGRTYNEQF
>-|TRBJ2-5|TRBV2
ASGQWETQY
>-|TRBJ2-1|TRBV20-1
SASLRFVRSNEQF
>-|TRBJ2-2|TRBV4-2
ASSQDSNTGATGELF
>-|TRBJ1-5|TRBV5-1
ASRPGPPKSNQPQH
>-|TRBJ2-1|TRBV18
ASSPQGGNEQF